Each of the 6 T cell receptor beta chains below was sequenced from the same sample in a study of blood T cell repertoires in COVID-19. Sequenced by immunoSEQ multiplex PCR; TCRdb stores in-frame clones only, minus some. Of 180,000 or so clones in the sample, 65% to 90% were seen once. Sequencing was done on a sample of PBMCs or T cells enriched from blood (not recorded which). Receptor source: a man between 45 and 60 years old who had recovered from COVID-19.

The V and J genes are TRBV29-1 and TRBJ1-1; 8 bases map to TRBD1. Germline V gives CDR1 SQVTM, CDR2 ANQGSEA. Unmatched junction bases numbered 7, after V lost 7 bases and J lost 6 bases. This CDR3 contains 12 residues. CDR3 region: CSATDRGPEAFF. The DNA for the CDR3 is TGCAGCGCAACCGACAGGGGTCCTGAAGCTTTCTTT.

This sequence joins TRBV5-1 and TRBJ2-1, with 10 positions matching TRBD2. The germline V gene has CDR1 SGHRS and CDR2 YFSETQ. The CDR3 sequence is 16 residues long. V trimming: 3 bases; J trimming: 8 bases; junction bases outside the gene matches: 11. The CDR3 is CASSSLSSGGTYEQFF. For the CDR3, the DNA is TGCGCCAGCAGCTCCCTTTCTAGCGGGGGTACGTATGAGCAGTTCTTC. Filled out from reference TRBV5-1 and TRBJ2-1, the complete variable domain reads KAGVTQTPRYLIKTRGQQVTLSCSPISGHRSVSWYQQTPGQGLQFLFEYFSETQRNKGNFPGRFSGRQFSNSRSEMNVSTLELGDSALYLCASSSLSSGGTYEQFFGPGTRLTVL.

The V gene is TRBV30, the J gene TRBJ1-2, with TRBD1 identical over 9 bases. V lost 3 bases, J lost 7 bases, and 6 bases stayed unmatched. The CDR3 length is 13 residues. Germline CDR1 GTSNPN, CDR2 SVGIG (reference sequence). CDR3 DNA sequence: TGTGCCTGGAGACAACCGGGACAGGGTGGCTACACCTTC. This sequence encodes CAWRQPGQGGYTF.

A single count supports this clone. CDR3 residues: CASSLTEGLEQYF. CDR3 DNA: TGCGCCAGCAGCTTGACCGAGGGCTTAGAGCAGTACTTC. The chain recombines TRBV5-1 with TRBJ2-7, with D maybe TRBD2 (5 bases). The CDR3 has 13 residues. Germline assignment: CDR1 SGHRS and CDR2 YFSETQ. V was pared by 1 base and J by 7 bases, with 12 bases between.

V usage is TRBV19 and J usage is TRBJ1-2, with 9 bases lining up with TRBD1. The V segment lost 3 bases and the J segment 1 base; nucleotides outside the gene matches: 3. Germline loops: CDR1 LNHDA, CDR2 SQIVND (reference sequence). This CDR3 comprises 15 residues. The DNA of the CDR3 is TGTGCCAGTAGTATCGGACAGGGGATTAACTATGGCTACACCTTC. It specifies CASSIGQGINYGYTF.

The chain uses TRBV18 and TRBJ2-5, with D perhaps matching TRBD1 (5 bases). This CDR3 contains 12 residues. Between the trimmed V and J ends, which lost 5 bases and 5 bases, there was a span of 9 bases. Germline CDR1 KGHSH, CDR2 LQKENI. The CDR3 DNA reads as TGTGCCAGCTCAACAGGACGGGAGACCCAGTACTTC. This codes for CASSTGRETQYF.